The next 8 T cell receptor beta chains were all read from a single sample in a study of T cells after somatic rescue of genetic block. Sequenced by immunoSEQ multiplex PCR; TCRdb stores in-frame clones only, minus some. The sample yields about 72,000 clones, approximately 91% seen once. The sequenced material came from peripheral blood mononuclear cells (PBMCs). The receptor source for this set is a man younger than 40.

This rearrangement joins TRBV10-3 to TRBJ2-7; D ambiguous. CDR3 length equals 14 residues. Germline-derived CDR1 and CDR2 are ENHRY and SYGVKD. The V and J ends lost 3 bases and 7 bases respectively, with 16 bases between them. The CDR3 region has the DNA TGTGCCATCAGTGAAACCCCTCCGGCGAGGGAGCAGTACTTC. Translating it yields CAISETPPAREQYF.

The rearrangement links TRBV4-3 to TRBJ2-3, with 11 bases matching TRBD1. Germline CDR1 and CDR2: LGHNA and YSLEER. The CDR3 runs 17 residues. After removal of 0 bases from V and 1 base from J, the junction contained 3 bases not matched to a gene. CDR3: CASSQDGQGARTDTQYF. The CDR3 region has the DNA TGCGCCAGCAGCCAAGACGGACAGGGGGCTCGCACAGATACGCAGTATTTT.

The CDR3, as DNA: TGTGCCAGTAGTCTTCAGGACAGAGAGACCCAGTACTTC. Translation gives CASSLQDRETQYF. This sequence joins TRBV19 and TRBJ2-5, with a possible D match to TRBD1 (6 bases). The V and J ends lost 5 bases and 4 bases respectively, with 11 bases between them. The CDR3 sequence is 13 residues long. Germline lookup yields CDR1 LNHDA and CDR2 SQIVND (reference sequence).

The J gene is TRBJ2-7, the V gene TRBV5-1, with TRBD1 matching over 7 bases. Germline CDR1 and CDR2: SGHRS and YFSETQ. The CDR3 loop spans 19 amino acids. With 2 bases clipped from V and 0 bases from J, the junction kept 17 bases outside the gene matches. This CDR3 reads CASSLVITGAELSSYEQYF. The CDR3 DNA reads TGCGCCAGCAGCTTAGTGATAACAGGGGCCGAATTAAGCTCCTACGAGCAGTACTTC.

The V gene is TRBV6-5, the J gene TRBJ1-6; tentatively, D is TRBD1 (5 bases). The CDR3 consists of 16 residues. V was trimmed by 0 bases and J by 6 bases, leaving 12 bases between them. Germline V CDR1 and CDR2: MNHEY, SVGAGI. CDR3 loop: CASSYSSRGLNSPLHF. The DNA of the CDR3 is TGTGCCAGCAGTTACTCGTCTAGGGGACTTAATTCACCCCTCCACTTT.

The chain couples TRBV5-8 to TRBJ2-5, with D uncertain. The V end lost 1 base, the J end lost 0 bases, and 10 bases lay between the germline ends. Germline-derived CDR1 and CDR2 are SGHTS and YDEGEE. The CDR3 is 15 residues long. CDR3 amino acids: CASSLYGPYQETQYF. The CDR3 DNA sequence: TGTGCCAGCAGCTTGTACGGACCATACCAAGAGACCCAGTACTTC.

This chain links TRBV5-1 with TRBJ2-2; unclear D gene. Germline loops: CDR1 SGHRS, CDR2 YFSETQ. The V end was cut by 3 bases, the J end by 7 bases, with 7 bases between. The CDR3 has 12 amino acids. The CDR3 DNA is TGCGCCAGCAGCTACGCGGACGGGGAGCTGTTTTTT. It specifies CASSYADGELFF.

Comments on this clone: The same CDR3 arises from other DNA sequences in this sample as well. This chain joins TRBV2 and TRBJ1-5, with TRBD1 as a possible D gene (5 bases). Trimming removed 7 bases from V and 9 bases from J, with 16 bases in between. This CDR3 contains 13 residues. Germline V gives CDR1 SNHLY, CDR2 FYNNEI. CDR3 sequence reads: CASTLDGDGPQHF. For the CDR3, the DNA is TGTGCCAGCACCCTAGACGGGGACGGGCCCCAGCATTTT.